The 7 T cell receptor beta chains below come from one sample, sequenced in a study of cytomegalovirus exposure and HLA in healthy donors. The PCR contained 60 Vbeta and 13 Jbeta primers. This table comes from immunoSEQ multiplex PCR, and its TCRdb copy is limited to in-frame clones, with some not included. This listing includes roughly 80,000 clones. Sequencing input: PBMCs. The receptors shown here come from a woman younger than 45 in good health and CMV-seronegative.

The CDR3 nucleotides read TGTGCCAGCAGTTTATCGCTCAGGGGGAACTACGAGCAGTACTTC. It specifies CASSLSLRGNYEQYF. The gene calls are TRBV27 and TRBJ2-7, with 7 bases fitting TRBD1. V lost 0 bases and J lost 3; bases outside the gene matches: 5. CDR1 is MNHEY and CDR2 is SMNVEV in the germline V gene (reference sequence). This CDR3 spans 15 amino acids.

The rearrangement joins TRBV7-9 to TRBJ1-2, with 7 bases identical to TRBD1. This CDR3 has 12 residues. CDR1 SEHNR and CDR2 FQNEAQ come from the germline V gene (reference sequence). With 5 bases clipped from V and 8 bases from J, the junction kept 5 bases outside the gene matches. The CDR3 DNA sequence: TGTGCCAGCAGCCCCGGACAGGAAGGCTACACCTTC. Amino acids: CASSPGQEGYTF.

For this clone: Other nucleotide sequences in the sample specify the same CDR3. The V and J genes are TRBV5-1 and TRBJ1-1; D perhaps matches TRBD1 (6 bases). The V end was cut by 0 bases, the J end by 3 bases, with 15 bases between. Germline assignment: CDR1 SGHRS and CDR2 YFSETQ. The CDR3 has 16 amino acids. The chain's CDR3 is CASSLGGQGWDTEAFF. For the CDR3, the DNA is TGCGCCAGCAGCTTGGGGGGGCAGGGTTGGGACACTGAAGCTTTCTTT.

This sequence joins TRBV28 and TRBJ2-7; D is unclear. Trimming left V 2 bases short and J 2 bases short, with 7 bases between. There are 13 residues in the CDR3. Germline CDR1 is MDHEN and CDR2 is SYDVKM. CDR3 nucleotide sequence: TGTGCCAGCAGTTTAGGCTTTACCTACGAGCAGTACTTC. Translating it yields CASSLGFTYEQYF. The full variable domain, with the rest looked up from reference TRBV28 and TRBJ2-7, is DVKVTQSSRYLVKRTGEKVFLECVQDMDHENMFWYRQDPGLGLRLIYFSYDVKMKEKGDIPEGYSVSREKKERFSLILESASTNQTSMYLCASSLGFTYEQYFGPGTRLTVT.

This sequence joins TRBV6-1 and TRBJ1-1, with D possibly matching TRBD1 (6 bases). Germline CDR1 and CDR2: MNHNS and SASEGT. The V gene lost 7 bases and the J gene lost 4 bases, with 16 bases spanning the gap. The CDR3 is 14 residues long. DNA of the CDR3: TGTGCCAGCATGTTCGACAGGTGGGTCACTGAAGCTTTCTTT. Translated, it gives CASMFDRWVTEAFF.

The V and J genes are TRBV2 and TRBJ1-2, with 8 positions matching TRBD1. Germline V gives CDR1 SNHLY, CDR2 FYNNEI. The J segment lost 3 bases and the V segment lost 3 bases, leaving 9 bases of the junction unmatched. The CDR3 has 16 residues. CDR3 region: CASSDPDRGDDYGYTF. CDR3 nucleotides: TGTGCCAGCAGTGACCCCGACAGGGGAGACGACTATGGCTACACCTTC.

The chain combines TRBV4-1 with TRBJ1-2; tentative D call: TRBD1 (6 bases). The CDR3 consists of 16 residues. CDR1 MGHRA and CDR2 YSYEKL come from the germline V gene. The germline V and J ends were trimmed by 4 bases and 4 bases, with 19 bases remaining between them. The CDR3 spells CASSLLMDPRGYGYTF. The CDR3 region has the DNA TGCGCCAGCAGCCTTCTGATGGACCCCAGGGGCTATGGCTACACCTTC.